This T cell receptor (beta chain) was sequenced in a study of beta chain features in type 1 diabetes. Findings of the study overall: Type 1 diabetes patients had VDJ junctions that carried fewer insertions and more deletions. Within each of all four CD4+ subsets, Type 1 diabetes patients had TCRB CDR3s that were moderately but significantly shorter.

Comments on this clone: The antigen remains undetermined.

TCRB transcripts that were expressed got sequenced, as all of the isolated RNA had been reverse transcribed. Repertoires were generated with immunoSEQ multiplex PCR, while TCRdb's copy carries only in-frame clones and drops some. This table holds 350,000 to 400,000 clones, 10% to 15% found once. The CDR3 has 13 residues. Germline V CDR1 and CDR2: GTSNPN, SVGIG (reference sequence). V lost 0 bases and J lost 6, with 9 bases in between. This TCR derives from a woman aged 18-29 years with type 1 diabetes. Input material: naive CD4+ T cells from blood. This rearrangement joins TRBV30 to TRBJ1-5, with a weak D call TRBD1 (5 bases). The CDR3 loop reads CAWSVAGRQPQHF. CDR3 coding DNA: TGTGCCTGGAGTGTGGCAGGGCGTCAGCCCCAGCATTTT.